The 3 T cell receptor beta chains reported below all come from one sample, sequenced in a study of blood T cell repertoires in COVID-19. The table came from immunoSEQ multiplex PCR; TCRdb's copy has only in-frame clones and leaves some out. This sample has around 93,000 clones, with approximately 87% found just once. The sequenced sample was peripheral blood. These receptors were obtained from a human donor in a cohort sampled during active COVID-19.

This clone was seen just once. The chain couples TRBV27 to TRBJ1-5; D is undetermined. CDR1 and CDR2 (germline): MNHEY, SMNVEV (reference sequence). The CDR3 runs 10 residues. Trimming pared 8 bases from V and 10 bases from J, leaving 9 bases between. CDR3 in amino acids: CASGLAPQHF. DNA of the CDR3: TGTGCCAGCGGCCTCGCCCCCCAGCATTTT.

The J gene is TRBJ1-2, the V gene TRBV5-5; D perhaps matches TRBD1 (6 bases). From germline, CDR1 is SGHKS and CDR2 YYEKEE (reference sequence). Trimming took 0 bases from V and 2 from J, leaving 11 bases between them. This CDR3 comprises 15 residues. The CDR3 DNA sequence: TGTGCCAGCAGCTTGGAGGCCAGGGGCAACTATGGCTACACCTTC. It translates to CASSLEARGNYGYTF.

This clone was found once. The J gene is TRBJ1-4, the V gene TRBV28, with 7 bases aligning to TRBD1. Germline CDR1 reads MDHEN; CDR2 reads SYDVKM. The CDR3 is 15 residues long. J lost 8 bases, V lost 2 bases, and 8 bases had no gene match. The DNA for the CDR3 is TGTGCCAGCAGTTTAAGGCAGGGGGTCGGGGAAAAACTGTTTTTT. This encodes CASSLRQGVGEKLFF.